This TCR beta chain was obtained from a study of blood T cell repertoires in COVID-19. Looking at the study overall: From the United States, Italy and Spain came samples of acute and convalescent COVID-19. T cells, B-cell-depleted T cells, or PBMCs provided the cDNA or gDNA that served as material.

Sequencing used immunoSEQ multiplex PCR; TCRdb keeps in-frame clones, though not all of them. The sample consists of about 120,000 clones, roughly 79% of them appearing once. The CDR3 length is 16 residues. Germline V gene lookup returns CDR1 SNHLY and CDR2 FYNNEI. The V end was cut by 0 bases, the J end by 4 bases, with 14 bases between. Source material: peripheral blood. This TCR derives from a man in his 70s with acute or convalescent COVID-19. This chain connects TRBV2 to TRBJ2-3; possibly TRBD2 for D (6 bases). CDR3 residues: CASSEAAGWGSDTQYF. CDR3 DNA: TGTGCCAGCAGTGAAGCCGCGGGGTGGGGGTCAGATACGCAGTATTTT.